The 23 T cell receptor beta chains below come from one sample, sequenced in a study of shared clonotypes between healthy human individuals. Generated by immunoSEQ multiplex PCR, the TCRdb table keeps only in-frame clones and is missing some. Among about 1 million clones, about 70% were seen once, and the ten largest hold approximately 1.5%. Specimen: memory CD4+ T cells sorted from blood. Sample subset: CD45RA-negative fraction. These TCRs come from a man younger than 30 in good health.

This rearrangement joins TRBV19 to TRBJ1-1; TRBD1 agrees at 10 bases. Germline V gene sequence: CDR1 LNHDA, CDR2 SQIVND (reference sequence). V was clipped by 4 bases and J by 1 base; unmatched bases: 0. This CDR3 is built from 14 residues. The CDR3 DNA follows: TGTGCCAGTAGTAGGGACAGGGGGAACACTGAAGCTTTCTTT. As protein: CASSRDRGNTEAFF.

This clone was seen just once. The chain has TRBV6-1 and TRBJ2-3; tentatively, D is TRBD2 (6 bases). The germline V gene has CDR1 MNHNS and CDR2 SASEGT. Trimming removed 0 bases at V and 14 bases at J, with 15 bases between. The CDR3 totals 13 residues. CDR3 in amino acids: CASSEATIGGLYF. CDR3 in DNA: TGTGCCAGCAGTGAAGCTACGATTGGAGGGTTGTATTTT.

The CDR3 loop reads CASSPLLAGSDEQYF. The CDR3 nucleotides are TGTGCCAGCAGTCCCCTTCTGGCGGGAAGCGACGAGCAGTACTTC. V usage is TRBV6-6 and J usage is TRBJ2-7; D might be TRBD2 (6 bases). This CDR3 spans 15 amino acids. CDR1 and CDR2 from the germline V gene are MNHNY and SVGAGI (reference sequence). V dropped 5 bases and J dropped 5 bases, with 19 bases sitting between them.

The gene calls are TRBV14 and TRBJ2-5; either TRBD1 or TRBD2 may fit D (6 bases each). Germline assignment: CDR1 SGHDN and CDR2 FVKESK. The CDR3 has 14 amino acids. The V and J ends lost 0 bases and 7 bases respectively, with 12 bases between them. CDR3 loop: CASSQDLEGGTQYF. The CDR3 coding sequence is TGTGCCAGCAGCCAAGATTTGGAGGGGGGGACCCAGTACTTC.

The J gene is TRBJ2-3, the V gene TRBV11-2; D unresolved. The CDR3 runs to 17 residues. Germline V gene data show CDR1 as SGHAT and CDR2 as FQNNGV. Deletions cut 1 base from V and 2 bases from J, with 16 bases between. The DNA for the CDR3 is TGTGCCAGCAGCTTAGGTACCGGCGCTGCCTACACAGATACGCAGTATTTT. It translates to CASSLGTGAAYTDTQYF.

This CDR3 reads CASRILSTPLHF. CDR3 bases: TGTGCCAGCAGGATTTTGAGTACGCCCCTCCACTTT. The chain recombines TRBV6-6 with TRBJ1-6, with D hard to call. This CDR3 is built from 12 residues. Trimming took 6 bases from V and 13 from J, leaving 13 bases between them. Germline CDR1 is MNHNY and CDR2 is SVGAGI (reference sequence).

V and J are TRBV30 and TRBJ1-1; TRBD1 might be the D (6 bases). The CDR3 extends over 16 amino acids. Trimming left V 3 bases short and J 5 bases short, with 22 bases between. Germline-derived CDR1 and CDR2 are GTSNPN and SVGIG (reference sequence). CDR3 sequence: CAWRHRAGPRRTEAFF. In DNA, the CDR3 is TGTGCCTGGAGGCACAGGGCGGGACCCCGGCGGACTGAAGCTTTCTTT.

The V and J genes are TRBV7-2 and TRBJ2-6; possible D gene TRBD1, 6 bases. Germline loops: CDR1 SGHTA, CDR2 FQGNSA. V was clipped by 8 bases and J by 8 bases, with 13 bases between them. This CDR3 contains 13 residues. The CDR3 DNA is TGTGCCAGCCGCCCAGGGGAGACCAACGTCCTGACTTTC. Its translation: CASRPGETNVLTF.

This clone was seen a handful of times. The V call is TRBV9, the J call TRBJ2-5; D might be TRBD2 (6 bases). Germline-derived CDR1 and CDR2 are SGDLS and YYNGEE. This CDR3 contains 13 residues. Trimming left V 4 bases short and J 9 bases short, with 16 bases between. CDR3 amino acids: CASSRRELEPQYF. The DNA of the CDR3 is TGTGCCAGCAGCAGGAGGGAACTAGAACCCCAGTACTTC.

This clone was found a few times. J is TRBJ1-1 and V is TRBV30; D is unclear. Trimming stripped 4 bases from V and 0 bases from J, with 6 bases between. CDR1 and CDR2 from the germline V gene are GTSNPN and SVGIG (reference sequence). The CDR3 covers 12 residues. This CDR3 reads CAWTRMNTEAFF. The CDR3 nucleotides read TGTGCCTGGACGAGGATGAACACTGAAGCTTTCTTT.

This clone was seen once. CDR3 region: CASSSAGTGKSVELFF. In nucleotides, the CDR3 is TGTGCCAGCAGTTCCGCCGGGACAGGAAAGTCGGTGGAGCTGTTTTTT. V usage is TRBV28 and J usage is TRBJ2-2; 8 positions match TRBD1. The germline CDR1 and CDR2 sequences are MDHEN and SYDVKM. The CDR3 totals 16 residues. V lost 4 bases, J lost 10 bases, and 14 bases stayed unmatched.

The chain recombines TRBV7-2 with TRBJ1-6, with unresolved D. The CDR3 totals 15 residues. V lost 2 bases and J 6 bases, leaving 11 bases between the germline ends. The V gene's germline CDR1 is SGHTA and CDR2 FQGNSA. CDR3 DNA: TGTGCCAGCAGCTTACTAGCCGGGCCTAATTCACCCCTCCACTTT. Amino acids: CASSLLAGPNSPLHF.

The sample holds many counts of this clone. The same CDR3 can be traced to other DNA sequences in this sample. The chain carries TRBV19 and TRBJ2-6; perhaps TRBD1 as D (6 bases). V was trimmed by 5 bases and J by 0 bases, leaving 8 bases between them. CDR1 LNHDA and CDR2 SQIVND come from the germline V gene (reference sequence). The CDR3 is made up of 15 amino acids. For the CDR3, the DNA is TGTGCCAGTAGTGAACAGGGCTCTGGGGCCAACGTCCTGACTTTC. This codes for CASSEQGSGANVLTF.

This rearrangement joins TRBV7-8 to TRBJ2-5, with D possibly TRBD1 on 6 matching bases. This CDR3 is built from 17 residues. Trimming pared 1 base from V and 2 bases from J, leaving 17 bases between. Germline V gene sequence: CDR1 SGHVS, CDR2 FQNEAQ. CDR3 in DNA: TGTGCCAGCAGCTTAGGACAGGCGATAAACCCGCAAGAGACCCAGTACTTC. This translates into CASSLGQAINPQETQYF.

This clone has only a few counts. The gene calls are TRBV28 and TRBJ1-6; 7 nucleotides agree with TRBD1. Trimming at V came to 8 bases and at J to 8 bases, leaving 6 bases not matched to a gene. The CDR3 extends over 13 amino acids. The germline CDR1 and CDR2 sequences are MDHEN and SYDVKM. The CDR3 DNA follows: TGTGCCAGCGGGCAGGGGGTTTATTCACCCCTCCACTTT. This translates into CASGQGVYSPLHF. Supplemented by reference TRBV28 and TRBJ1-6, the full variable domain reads DVKVTQSSRYLVKRTGEKVFLECVQDMDHENMFWYRQDPGLGLRLIYFSYDVKMKEKGDIPEGYSVSREKKERFSLILESASTNQTSMYLCASGQGVYSPLHFGNGTRLTVT.

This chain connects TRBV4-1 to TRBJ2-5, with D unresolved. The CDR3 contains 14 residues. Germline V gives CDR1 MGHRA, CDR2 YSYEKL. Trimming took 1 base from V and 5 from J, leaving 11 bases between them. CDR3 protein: CASSQGLVGETQYF. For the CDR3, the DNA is TGCGCCAGCAGCCAAGGACTGGTAGGCGAGACCCAGTACTTC.

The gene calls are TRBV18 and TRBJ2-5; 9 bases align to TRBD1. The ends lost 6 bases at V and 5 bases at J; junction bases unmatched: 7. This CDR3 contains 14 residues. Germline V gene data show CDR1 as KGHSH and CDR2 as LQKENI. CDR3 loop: CASSPTGGWETQYF. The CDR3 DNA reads TGTGCCAGCTCCCCCACAGGGGGCTGGGAGACCCAGTACTTC.

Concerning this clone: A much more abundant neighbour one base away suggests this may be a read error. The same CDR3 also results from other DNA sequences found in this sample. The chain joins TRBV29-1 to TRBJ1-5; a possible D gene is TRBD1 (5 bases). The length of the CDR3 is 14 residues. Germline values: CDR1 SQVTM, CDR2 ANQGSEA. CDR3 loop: CSVILGAGNQPQHF. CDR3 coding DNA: TGCAGCGTGATTCTCGGGGCTGGGAATCAGCCCCAACATTTT.

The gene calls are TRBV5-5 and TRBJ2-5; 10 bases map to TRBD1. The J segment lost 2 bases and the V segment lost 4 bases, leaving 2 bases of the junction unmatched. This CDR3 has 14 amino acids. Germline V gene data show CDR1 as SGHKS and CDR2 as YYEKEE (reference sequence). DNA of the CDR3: TGTGCCAGCAGCCGGACAGGGGGACAAGAGACCCAGTACTTC. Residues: CASSRTGGQETQYF.

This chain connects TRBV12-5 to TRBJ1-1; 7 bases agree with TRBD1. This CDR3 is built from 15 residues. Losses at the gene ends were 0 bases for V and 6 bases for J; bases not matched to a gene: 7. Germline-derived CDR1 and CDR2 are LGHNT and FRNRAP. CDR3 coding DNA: TGTGCTAGTGGTTTGGTTATCAGGGGGAATGCTGAAGCTTTCTTT. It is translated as CASGLVIRGNAEAFF.

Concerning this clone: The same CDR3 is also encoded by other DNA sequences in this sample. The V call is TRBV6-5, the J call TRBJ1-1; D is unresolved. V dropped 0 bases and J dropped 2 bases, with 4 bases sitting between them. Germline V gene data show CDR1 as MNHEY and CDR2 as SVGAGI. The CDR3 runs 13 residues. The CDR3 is CASSYSRNTEAFF. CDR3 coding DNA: TGTGCCAGCAGTTACTCACGTAACACTGAAGCTTTCTTT.

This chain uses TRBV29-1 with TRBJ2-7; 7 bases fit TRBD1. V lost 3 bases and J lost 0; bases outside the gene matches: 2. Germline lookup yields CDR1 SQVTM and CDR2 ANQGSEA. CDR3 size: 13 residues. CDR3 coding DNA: TGCAGCGTTGACGGGACAGCCTCCTACGAGCAGTACTTC. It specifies CSVDGTASYEQYF.

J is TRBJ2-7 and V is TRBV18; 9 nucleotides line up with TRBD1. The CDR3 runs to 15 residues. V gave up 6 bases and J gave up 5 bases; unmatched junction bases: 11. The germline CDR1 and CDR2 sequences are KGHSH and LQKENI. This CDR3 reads CASSGGQGVGDEQYF. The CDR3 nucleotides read TGTGCCAGCTCGGGGGGACAGGGCGTCGGGGACGAGCAGTACTTC. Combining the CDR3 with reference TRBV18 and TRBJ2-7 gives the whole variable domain NAGVMQNPRHLVRRRGQEARLRCSPMKGHSHVYWYRQLPEEGLKFMVYLQKENIIDESGMPKERFSAEFPKEGPSILRIQQVVRGDSAAYFCASSGGQGVGDEQYFGPGTRLTVT.